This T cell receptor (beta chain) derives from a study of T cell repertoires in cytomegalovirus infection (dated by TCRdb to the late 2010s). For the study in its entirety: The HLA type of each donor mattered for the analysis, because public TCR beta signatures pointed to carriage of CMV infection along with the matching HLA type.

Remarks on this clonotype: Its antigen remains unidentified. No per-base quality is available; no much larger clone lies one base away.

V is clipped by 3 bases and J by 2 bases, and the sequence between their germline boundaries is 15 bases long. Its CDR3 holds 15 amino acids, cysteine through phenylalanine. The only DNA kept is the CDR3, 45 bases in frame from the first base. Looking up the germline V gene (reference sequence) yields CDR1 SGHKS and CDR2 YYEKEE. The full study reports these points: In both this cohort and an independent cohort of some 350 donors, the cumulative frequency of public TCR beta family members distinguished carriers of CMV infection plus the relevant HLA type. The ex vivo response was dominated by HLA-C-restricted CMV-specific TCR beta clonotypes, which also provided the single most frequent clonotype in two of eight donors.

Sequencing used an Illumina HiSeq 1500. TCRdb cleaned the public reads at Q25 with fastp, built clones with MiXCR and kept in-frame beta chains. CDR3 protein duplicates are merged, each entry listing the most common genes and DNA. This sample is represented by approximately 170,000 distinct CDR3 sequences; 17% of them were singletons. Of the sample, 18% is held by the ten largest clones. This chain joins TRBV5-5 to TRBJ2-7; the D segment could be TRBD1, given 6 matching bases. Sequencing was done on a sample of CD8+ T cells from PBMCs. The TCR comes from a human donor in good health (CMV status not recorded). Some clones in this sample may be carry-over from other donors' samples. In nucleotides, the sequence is TGTGCCAGCAGCTCCCGGACAGACGGACCCTACGAGCAGTACTTC. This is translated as CASSSRTDGPYEQYF.